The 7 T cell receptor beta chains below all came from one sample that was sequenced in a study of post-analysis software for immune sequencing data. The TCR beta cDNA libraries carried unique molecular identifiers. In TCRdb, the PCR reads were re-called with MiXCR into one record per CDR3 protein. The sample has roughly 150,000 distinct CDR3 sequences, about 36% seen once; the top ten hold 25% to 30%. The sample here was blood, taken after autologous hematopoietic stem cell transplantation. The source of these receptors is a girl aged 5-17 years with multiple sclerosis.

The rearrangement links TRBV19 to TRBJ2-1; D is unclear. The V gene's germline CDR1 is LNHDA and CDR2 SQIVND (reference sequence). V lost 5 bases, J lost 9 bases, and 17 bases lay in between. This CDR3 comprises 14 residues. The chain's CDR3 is CASSLRLPRPEQFF. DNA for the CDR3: TGTGCCAGTAGTCTCAGACTCCCCCGCCCTGAGCAGTTCTTC.

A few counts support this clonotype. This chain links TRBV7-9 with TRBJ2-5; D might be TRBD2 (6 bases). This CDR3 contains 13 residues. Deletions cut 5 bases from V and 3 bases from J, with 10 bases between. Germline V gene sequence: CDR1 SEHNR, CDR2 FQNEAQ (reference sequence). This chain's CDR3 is CASSRDFEETQYF. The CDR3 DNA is TGTGCCAGCAGCCGGGACTTTGAAGAGACCCAGTACTTC.

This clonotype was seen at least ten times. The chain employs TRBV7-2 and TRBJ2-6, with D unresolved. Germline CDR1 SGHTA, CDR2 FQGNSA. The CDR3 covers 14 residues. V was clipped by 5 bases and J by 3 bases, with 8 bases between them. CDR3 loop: CASSRGNGANVLTF. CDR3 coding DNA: TGTGCCAGCAGCCGAGGCAATGGGGCCAACGTCCTGACTTTC.

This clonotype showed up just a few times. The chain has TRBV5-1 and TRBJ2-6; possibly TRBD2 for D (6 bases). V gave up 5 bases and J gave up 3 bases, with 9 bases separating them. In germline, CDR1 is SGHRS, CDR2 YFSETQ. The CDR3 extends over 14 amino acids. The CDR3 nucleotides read TGCGCCAGCAGGGAGGGTTATGGGGCCAACGTCCTGACTTTC. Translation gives CASREGYGANVLTF. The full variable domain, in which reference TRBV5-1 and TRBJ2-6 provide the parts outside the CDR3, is KAGVTQTPRYLIKTRGQQVTLSCSPISGHRSVSWYQQTPGQGLQFLFEYFSETQRNKGNFPGRFSGRQFSNSRSEMNVSTLELGDSALYLCASREGYGANVLTFGAGSRLTVL.

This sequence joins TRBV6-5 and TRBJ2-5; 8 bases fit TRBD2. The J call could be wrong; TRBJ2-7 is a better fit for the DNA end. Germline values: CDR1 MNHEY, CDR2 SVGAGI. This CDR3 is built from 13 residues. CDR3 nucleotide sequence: TGTGCCAGTCGTGAAAGCGGGAGCTACGAGCAGTACTTC. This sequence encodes CASRESGSYEQYF.

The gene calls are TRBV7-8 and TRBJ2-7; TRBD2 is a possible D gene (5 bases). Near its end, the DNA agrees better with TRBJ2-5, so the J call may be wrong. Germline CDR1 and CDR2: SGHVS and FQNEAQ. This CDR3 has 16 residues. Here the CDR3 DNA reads TGTGCCAGCAGCCCTAGTCTGGAGCATGGCGGGGAGACCCAGTACTTC. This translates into CASSPSLEHGGETQYF.

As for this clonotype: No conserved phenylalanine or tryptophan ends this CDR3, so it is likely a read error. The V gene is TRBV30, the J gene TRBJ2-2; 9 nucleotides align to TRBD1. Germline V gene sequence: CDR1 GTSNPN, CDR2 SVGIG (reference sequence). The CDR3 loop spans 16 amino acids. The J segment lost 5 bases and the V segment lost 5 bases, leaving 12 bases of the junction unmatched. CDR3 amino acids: CAWLFDRGIGTGELFC. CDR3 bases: TGTGCCTGGCTTTTTGACAGGGGGATCGGAACCGGGGAGCTGTTTTGT.